A single sample gave rise to the 18 T cell receptor beta chains below, sequenced in a study of T cells after yellow fever vaccination. TCRdb analysed the 5' RACE reads with MiXCR anew, one entry per CDR3 protein. The sample contains about 150,000 distinct CDR3 sequences, approximately 6.2% of which appear only once. The input for sequencing was CD4+ T cells sorted from PBMCs, taken on the day of the first yellow fever vaccination. The receptors stem from a man between 18 and 29 years old who received the YFV17D yellow fever vaccine.

Many counts were recorded for this clonotype. V gene TRBV12-3 or TRBV12-4 combines with J gene TRBJ2-4; 7 bases are a match to TRBD1. The CDR3 length is 15 residues. The V segment lost 6 bases and the J segment 6 bases; nucleotides outside the gene matches: 11. The CDR3 nucleotides read TGTGCCAGCAGAGCCCCCGGGACAGCACTAAACATTCAGTACTTC. Protein product: CASRAPGTALNIQYF.

Only a few counts were recorded for this clonotype. The chain is built from TRBV10-3 and TRBJ1-3; the D is unclear. Trimming left V 10 bases short and J 0 bases short, with 19 bases between. This CDR3 comprises 16 residues. Germline V gene sequence: CDR1 ENHRY, CDR2 SYGVKD. The CDR3 DNA reads as TGTGCCAGCCAGCGGGCCTCGGGAGACTCTGGAAACACCATATATTTT. This encodes CASQRASGDSGNTIYF.

Ten or more counts support this clonotype. The rearrangement uses TRBV4-1 and TRBJ2-3; D may match TRBD1 or TRBD2 (5 bases each). Between the trimmed V and J ends, which lost 4 bases and 2 bases, there was a span of 16 bases. Germline CDR1 MGHRA, CDR2 YSYEKL. This CDR3 spans 16 amino acids. The DNA for the CDR3 is TGCGCCAGCAGCCGGAACGGGGCAGCCTCCACAGATACGCAGTATTTT. Translating it yields CASSRNGAASTDTQYF.

This clonotype was detected a few times. V usage is TRBV4-3 and J usage is TRBJ2-3, with D uncertain. V was pared by 0 bases and J by 4 bases, with 2 bases between. This CDR3 spans 12 amino acids. Germline CDR1 and CDR2: LGHNA and YSLEER. CDR3 amino acids: CASSQDSDTQYF. CDR3 in DNA: TGCGCCAGCAGCCAAGATTCAGATACGCAGTATTTT.

The table lists this clonotype with many counts. The chain joins TRBV20-1 to TRBJ1-1, with D possibly matching TRBD1 (5 bases). This CDR3 is 14 amino acids long. Germline V gene sequence: CDR1 DFQATT, CDR2 SNEGSKA (reference sequence). V dropped 1 base and J dropped 2 bases, with 11 bases sitting between them. CDR3 nucleotide sequence: TGCAGTGCTAGAGCCGGGACGGGTAACACTGAAGCTTTCTTT. This gives the protein CSARAGTGNTEAFF.

This clonotype was recorded at least ten times. The chain has TRBV3-1 and TRBJ2-3, with a tentative D call TRBD1 (5 bases). The V end lost 4 bases, the J end lost 4 bases, and 12 bases lay between the germline ends. Germline lookup yields CDR1 LGHDT and CDR2 YNNKEL (reference sequence). The CDR3 is 14 amino acids. As DNA, the CDR3 is TGTGCCAGCAGCCGGCAAGAAGGGGCAGATACGCAGTATTTT. Residues: CASSRQEGADTQYF.

This clonotype was seen many times. The chain carries TRBV11-2 and TRBJ2-3; 8 nucleotides align to TRBD2. Germline CDR1 SGHAT, CDR2 FQNNGV. J was trimmed by 7 bases and V by 5 bases; bases with no gene match: 20. The CDR3 runs to 18 residues. DNA of the CDR3: TGTGCCAGCAGCCGACCCGCGGGGGGCTCCAGCCTCGGACATACGCAGTATTTT. It translates to CASSRPAGGSSLGHTQYF.

A few counts support this clonotype. This rearrangement joins TRBV6-5 to TRBJ2-1; tentatively, D is TRBD2 (5 bases). The ends were cut back, 5 bases at V and 0 bases at J, with 11 bases in the middle. Germline V CDR1 and CDR2: MNHEY, SVGAGI. The CDR3 totals 15 residues. The CDR3 here is CASSLTRPSYNEQFF. The CDR3 DNA reads as TGTGCCAGCAGTCTCACTAGGCCCTCCTACAATGAGCAGTTCTTC.

This clonotype was picked up a small number of times. Here the CDR3 reads CSANDRALEQYF. The CDR3 DNA reads TGCAGTGCAAACGACAGGGCGCTCGAGCAGTACTTC. This chain links TRBV20-1 with TRBJ2-7, with 7 bases identical to TRBD1. This CDR3 region has 12 residues. Germline V gene data show CDR1 as DFQATT and CDR2 as SNEGSKA (reference sequence). J gave up 6 bases and V 6 bases, and 8 bases lay outside the gene matches.

This clonotype was seen ten or more times. The chain is built from TRBV29-1 and TRBJ1-1; D gene unclear. Germline loops: CDR1 SQVTM, CDR2 ANQGSEA. The CDR3 extends over 13 amino acids. With 4 bases removed from V and 0 bases from J, the gap between germline ends came to 9 bases. CDR3 coding DNA: TGCAGCGTTGTGCTCACTTTGAACACTGAAGCTTTCTTT. It encodes CSVVLTLNTEAFF.

The genes are TRBV30 and TRBJ2-2; the D gene could be TRBD1 or TRBD2 (5 bases each). CDR3 length equals 13 residues. Germline loops: CDR1 GTSNPN, CDR2 SVGIG (reference sequence). V was trimmed by 5 bases and J by 8 bases, leaving 15 bases between them. In DNA, the CDR3 is TGTGCCTGGGGGACGCTAAGGGGAGGGGAGCTGTTTTTT. Amino acids: CAWGTLRGGELFF.

V usage is TRBV7-2 and J usage is TRBJ2-1; the D is unclear. The CDR3 covers 15 residues. V was pared by 10 bases and J by 0 bases, with 16 bases between. Germline CDR1 and CDR2: SGHTA and FQGNSA. The CDR3 region is CATLDRTSSYNEQFF. CDR3 sequence (DNA): TGTGCCACCCTAGACCGAACCAGCTCCTACAATGAGCAGTTCTTC.

This chain links TRBV5-1 with TRBJ1-2; no firm D call. Germline CDR1 and CDR2: SGHRS and YFSETQ. The CDR3 extends over 14 amino acids. V lost 4 bases to trimming and J lost 3 bases, with 13 bases between them. In DNA form, the CDR3 reads TGCGCCAGCAGCCGATCCGACGGGGACTATGGCTACACCTTC. Its protein product is CASSRSDGDYGYTF.

The table lists this clonotype with a few counts. The V gene is TRBV29-1, the J gene TRBJ2-2, with 14 bases fitting TRBD2. J was trimmed by 5 bases and V by 5 bases; bases with no gene match: 7. The CDR3 sequence is 16 residues long. The germline CDR1 and CDR2 sequences are SQVTM and ANQGSEA. In DNA form, the CDR3 reads TGCAGCGTTTCGACTAGCGGGGGGGCGTGGACCGGGGAGCTGTTTTTT. Protein: CSVSTSGGAWTGELFF.

This clonotype was detected a few times. The chain recombines TRBV29-1 with TRBJ2-5, with D perhaps TRBD1 or TRBD2 (5 bases each). Per the germline V gene, CDR1 is SQVTM and CDR2 is ANQGSEA. The germline V and J ends were trimmed by 6 bases and 1 base, with 12 bases remaining between them. The CDR3 is made up of 13 amino acids. The CDR3 bases are TGCAGCGTCGAGAGGGACGTCCAAGAGACCCAGTACTTC. Its protein product is CSVERDVQETQYF. Filled out from reference TRBV29-1 and TRBJ2-5, the complete variable domain reads SAVISQKPSRDICQRGTSLTIQCQVDSQVTMMFWYRQQPGQSLTLIATANQGSEATYESGFVIDKFPISRPNLTFSTLTVSNMSPEDSSIYLCSVERDVQETQYFGPGTRLLVL.

The chain is built from TRBV5-1 and TRBJ2-1; possible D gene TRBD2, 6 bases. V lost 0 bases and J 4 bases, leaving 17 bases between the germline ends. CDR3 length: 17 amino acids. Germline assignment: CDR1 SGHRS and CDR2 YFSETQ. The CDR3 loop is CASSLGGGAAGYNEQFF. CDR3 DNA: TGCGCCAGCAGCTTGGGCGGAGGGGCGGCGGGTTACAATGAGCAGTTCTTC.

This clonotype was seen repeatedly, ten times or more. The chain recombines TRBV7-2 with TRBJ2-7; D is ambiguous. CDR1 SGHTA and CDR2 FQGNSA come from the germline V gene. Trimming left V 4 bases short and J 0 bases short, with 13 bases between. There are 15 residues in the CDR3. CDR3 sequence: CASSCRRVTSYEQYV. CDR3 sequence (DNA): TGTGCCAGCAGCTGTCGCAGAGTTACCTCCTACGAGCAGTACGTC.

The table lists this clonotype with many counts. The rearrangement links TRBV11-2 to TRBJ2-2, with 7 bases that match TRBD1. The trim removed 5 bases at V and 6 bases at J, leaving 3 bases unmatched. The CDR3 has 13 amino acids. Germline V gives CDR1 SGHAT, CDR2 FQNNGV. CDR3 residues: CASSDRVAGELFF. Written as DNA, the CDR3 is TGTGCCAGCAGCGACAGGGTGGCCGGGGAGCTGTTTTTT.